These 4 T cell receptor beta chains originate from one sample sequenced in a study of blood T cell repertoires in COVID-19. Assay: immunoSEQ multiplex PCR; the TCRdb copy retains only in-frame clones and omits some. This table has tens of thousands of clones, approximately 80% appearing once. The sample was peripheral blood. The receptors stem from a human donor in a cohort sampled during active COVID-19.

The CDR3 bases are TGCAGCCCCTCTCACAAGAAACGGACAGGGGGGTGTGGCTACACCTTC. Its protein product is CSPSHKKRTGGCGYTF. The chain links TRBV29-1 to TRBJ1-2; 10 bases agree with TRBD1. The germline gives CDR1 SQVTM, CDR2 ANQGSEA. The junction had 19 bases not matched to a gene; V was cut back by 8 bases and J by 7 bases. The CDR3 totals 16 residues.

The chain couples TRBV11-2 to TRBJ1-1; the D gene is possibly TRBD1 (5 bases). Germline loops: CDR1 SGHAT, CDR2 FQNNGV. The CDR3 contains 12 residues. Trimming cost V 2 bases and J 7 bases, with 8 bases left between them. The CDR3 DNA is TGTGCCAGCAGCTTAAGGGGAGGTGAAGCTTTCTTT. Translating gives CASSLRGGEAFF.

The chain carries TRBV18 and TRBJ2-7, with 9 bases that match TRBD1. This CDR3 is built from 14 residues. From germline, CDR1 is KGHSH and CDR2 LQKENI. V trimming: 3 bases; J trimming: 4 bases; junction bases outside the gene matches: 4. The CDR3 sequence is CASSPDRGRYEQYF. The CDR3 DNA sequence: TGTGCCAGCTCACCGGACAGGGGAAGATACGAGCAGTACTTC. Combining the CDR3 with reference TRBV18 and TRBJ2-7 gives the whole variable domain NAGVMQNPRHLVRRRGQEARLRCSPMKGHSHVYWYRQLPEEGLKFMVYLQKENIIDESGMPKERFSAEFPKEGPSILRIQQVVRGDSAAYFCASSPDRGRYEQYFGPGTRLTVT.

This clone occurred once. The rearrangement uses TRBV4-2 and TRBJ2-1, with TRBD2 matching 10 bases. Per the germline V gene, CDR1 is LGHNA and CDR2 is YNFKEQ. The V segment lost 6 bases and the J segment 3 bases; nucleotides outside the gene matches: 5. CDR3 length equals 15 residues. CDR3 coding DNA: TGTGCCAGCAGGACCGGGACTAGCGACTACAATGAGCAGTTCTTC. Protein sequence: CASRTGTSDYNEQFF.